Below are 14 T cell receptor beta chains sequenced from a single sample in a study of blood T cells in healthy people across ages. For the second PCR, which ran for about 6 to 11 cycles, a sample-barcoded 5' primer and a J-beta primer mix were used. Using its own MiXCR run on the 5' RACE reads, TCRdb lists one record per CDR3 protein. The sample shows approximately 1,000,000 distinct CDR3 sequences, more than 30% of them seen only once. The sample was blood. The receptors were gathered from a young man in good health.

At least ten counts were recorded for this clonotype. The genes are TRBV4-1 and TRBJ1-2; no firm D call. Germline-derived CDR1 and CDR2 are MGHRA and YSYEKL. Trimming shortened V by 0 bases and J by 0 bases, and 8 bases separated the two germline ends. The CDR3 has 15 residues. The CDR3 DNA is TGCGCCAGCAGCCAAGATAAAGGCGCTAACTATGGCTACACCTTC. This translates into CASSQDKGANYGYTF.

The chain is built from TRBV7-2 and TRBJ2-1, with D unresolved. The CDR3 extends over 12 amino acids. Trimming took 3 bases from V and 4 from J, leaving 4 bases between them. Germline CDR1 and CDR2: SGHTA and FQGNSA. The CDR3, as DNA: TGTGCCAGCAGCTTTAATTACAATGAGCAGTTCTTC. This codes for CASSFNYNEQFF.

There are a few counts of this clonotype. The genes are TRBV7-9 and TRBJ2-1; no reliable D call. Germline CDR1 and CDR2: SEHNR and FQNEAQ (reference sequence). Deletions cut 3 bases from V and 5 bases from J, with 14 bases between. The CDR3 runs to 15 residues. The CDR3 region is CASSFSDANDNEQFF. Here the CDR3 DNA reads TGTGCCAGCAGCTTCTCGGACGCAAACGACAATGAGCAGTTCTTC.

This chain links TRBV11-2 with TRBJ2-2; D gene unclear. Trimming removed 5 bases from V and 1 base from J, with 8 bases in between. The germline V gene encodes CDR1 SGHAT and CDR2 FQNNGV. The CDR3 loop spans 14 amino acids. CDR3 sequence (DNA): TGTGCCAGCAGCCCACAGCAGAACACCGGGGAGCTGTTTTTT. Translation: CASSPQQNTGELFF.

CDR3 loop: CASSLSMGQGSKQFF. For the CDR3, the DNA is TGTGCCAGCAGCTTATCGATGGGACAGGGATCAAAGCAGTTCTTC. The chain carries TRBV11-2 and TRBJ2-1; 9 bases align to TRBD1. The CDR3 contains 15 residues. J lost 11 bases, V lost 2 bases, and 10 bases had no gene match. CDR1 SGHAT and CDR2 FQNNGV come from the germline V gene.

CDR3 protein: CASQYQGNYGYTF. CDR3 bases: TGTGCCAGTCAATACCAGGGGAACTATGGCTACACCTTC. The chain joins TRBV19 to TRBJ1-2; D may be TRBD1 (6 bases). The CDR3 has 13 residues. Looked up from germline, CDR1 is LNHDA and CDR2 is SQIVND (reference sequence). Trimming shortened V by 8 bases and J by 2 bases, and 12 bases separated the two germline ends.

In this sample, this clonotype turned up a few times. The CDR3 region is CASRLYGTDRPDTQYF. The CDR3 DNA reads as TGCGCCAGCAGACTCTACGGGACAGATCGTCCAGATACGCAGTATTTT. The rearrangement joins TRBV5-1 to TRBJ2-3; TRBD1 aligns across 7 bases. V shed 5 bases and J 4 bases; nucleotides not matched to a gene: 13. Germline lookup yields CDR1 SGHRS and CDR2 YFSETQ. CDR3 length: 16 amino acids. Filled out from reference TRBV5-1 and TRBJ2-3, the complete variable domain reads KAGVTQTPRYLIKTRGQQVTLSCSPISGHRSVSWYQQTPGQGLQFLFEYFSETQRNKGNFPGRFSGRQFSNSRSEMNVSTLELGDSALYLCASRLYGTDRPDTQYFGPGTRLTVL.

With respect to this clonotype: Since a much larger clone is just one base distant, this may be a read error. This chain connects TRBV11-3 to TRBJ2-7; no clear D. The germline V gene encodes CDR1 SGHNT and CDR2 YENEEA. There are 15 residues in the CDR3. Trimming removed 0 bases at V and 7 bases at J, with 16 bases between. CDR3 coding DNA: TGTGCCAGCAGCTTAGATCCGGGCGGTTACAATGAGCAGTACTTC. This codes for CASSLDPGGYNEQYF. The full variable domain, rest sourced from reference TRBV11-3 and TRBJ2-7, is EAGVVQSPRYKIIEKKQPVAFWCNPISGHNTLYWYLQNLGQGPELLIRYENEEAVDDSQLPKDRFSAERLKGVDSTLKIQPAELGDSAVYLCASSLDPGGYNEQYFGPGTRLTVT.

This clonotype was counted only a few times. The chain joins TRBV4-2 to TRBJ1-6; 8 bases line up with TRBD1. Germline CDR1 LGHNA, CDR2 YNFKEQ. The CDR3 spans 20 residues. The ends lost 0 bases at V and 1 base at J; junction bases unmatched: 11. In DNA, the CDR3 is TGTGCCAGCAGCCAAGATCCCAAAGTCCAGGGGGCGTCCTATAATTCACCCCTCCACTTT. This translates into CASSQDPKVQGASYNSPLHF.

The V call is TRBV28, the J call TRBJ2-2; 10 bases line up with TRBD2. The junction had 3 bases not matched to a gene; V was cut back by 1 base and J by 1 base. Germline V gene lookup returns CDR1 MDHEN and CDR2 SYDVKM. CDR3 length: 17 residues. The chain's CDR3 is CASSLFGLAVNTGELFF. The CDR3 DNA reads TGTGCCAGCAGTTTATTCGGACTAGCGGTGAACACCGGGGAGCTGTTTTTT. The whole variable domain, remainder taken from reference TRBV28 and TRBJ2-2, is DVKVTQSSRYLVKRTGEKVFLECVQDMDHENMFWYRQDPGLGLRLIYFSYDVKMKEKGDIPEGYSVSREKKERFSLILESASTNQTSMYLCASSLFGLAVNTGELFFGEGSRLTVL.

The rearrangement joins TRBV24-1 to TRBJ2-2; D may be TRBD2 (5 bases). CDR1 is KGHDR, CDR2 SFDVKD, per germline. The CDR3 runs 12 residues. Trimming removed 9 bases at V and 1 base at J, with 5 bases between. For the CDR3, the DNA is TGTGCCACCCGGGGGAACACCGGGGAGCTGTTTTTT. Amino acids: CATRGNTGELFF.

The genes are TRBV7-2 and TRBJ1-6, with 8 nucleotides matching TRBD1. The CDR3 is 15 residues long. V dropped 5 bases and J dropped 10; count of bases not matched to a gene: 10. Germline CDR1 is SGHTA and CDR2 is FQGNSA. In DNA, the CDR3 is TGTGCCAGCAGCAAGTTAGGACAGGGAATGTCACCCCTCCACTTT. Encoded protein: CASSKLGQGMSPLHF.

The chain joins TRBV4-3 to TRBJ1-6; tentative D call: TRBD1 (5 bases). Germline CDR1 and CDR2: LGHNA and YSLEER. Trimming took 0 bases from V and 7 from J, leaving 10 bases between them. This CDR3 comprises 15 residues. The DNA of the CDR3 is TGCGCCAGCAGCCAAGATATTTGGGGGAATTCACCCCTCCACTTT. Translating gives CASSQDIWGNSPLHF.

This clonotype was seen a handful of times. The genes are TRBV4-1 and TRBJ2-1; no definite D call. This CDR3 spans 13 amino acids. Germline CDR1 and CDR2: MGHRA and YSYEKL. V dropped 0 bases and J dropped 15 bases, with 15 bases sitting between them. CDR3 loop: CASSQEGSKRRFF. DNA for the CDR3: TGCGCCAGCAGCCAAGAAGGTAGTAAACGTCGGTTCTTC.